This paragraph reports one TCR beta chain. The data are from a study of blood T cell repertoires in COVID-19. Study-level information: COVID-19 samples from acute and convalescent phases originated in the United States, Italy and Spain. T cells, B-cell-depleted T cells, or PBMCs provided the cDNA or gDNA that served as material.

There are 14 residues in the CDR3. Germline values: CDR1 MNHNY, CDR2 SVGAGI (reference sequence). Trimming stripped 8 bases from V and 4 bases from J, with 15 bases between. In the original processing: How many nucleated cells were present was estimated from reference gene primer amplification. TCRdb's copy holds only in-frame clones and misses some; the assay was immunoSEQ multiplex PCR. V, J and clone size are those of that table, while D and trimming were read from the DNA. Found here are approximately 210,000 clones, approximately 86% of them singletons; the top ten hold 3.6%. The specimen sequenced was peripheral blood. The TCR comes from a woman aged 80 or over with acute or convalescent COVID-19. This chain links TRBV6-6 with TRBJ1-5; tentatively, D is TRBD1 (6 bases). The CDR3 is CASREGTSNQPQHF. CDR3 bases: TGTGCCAGCCGTGAGGGGACATCTAATCAGCCCCAGCATTTT.